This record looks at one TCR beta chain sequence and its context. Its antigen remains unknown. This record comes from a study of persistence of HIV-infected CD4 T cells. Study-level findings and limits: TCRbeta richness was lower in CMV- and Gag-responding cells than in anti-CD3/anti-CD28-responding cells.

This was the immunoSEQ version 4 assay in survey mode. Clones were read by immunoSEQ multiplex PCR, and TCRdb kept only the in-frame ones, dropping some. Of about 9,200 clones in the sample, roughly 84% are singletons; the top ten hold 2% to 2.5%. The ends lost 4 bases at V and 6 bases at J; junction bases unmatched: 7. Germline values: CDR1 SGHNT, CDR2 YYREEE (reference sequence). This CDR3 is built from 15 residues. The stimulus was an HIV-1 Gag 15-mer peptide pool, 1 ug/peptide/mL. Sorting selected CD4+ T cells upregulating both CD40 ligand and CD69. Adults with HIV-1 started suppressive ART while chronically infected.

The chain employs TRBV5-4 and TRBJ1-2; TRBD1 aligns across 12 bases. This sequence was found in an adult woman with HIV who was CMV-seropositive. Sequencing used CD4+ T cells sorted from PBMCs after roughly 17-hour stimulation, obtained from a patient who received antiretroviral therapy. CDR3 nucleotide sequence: TGTGCCAGCAGCACCGGGACAGGGGGCTGGGATGGCTACACCTTC. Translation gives CASSTGTGGWDGYTF.